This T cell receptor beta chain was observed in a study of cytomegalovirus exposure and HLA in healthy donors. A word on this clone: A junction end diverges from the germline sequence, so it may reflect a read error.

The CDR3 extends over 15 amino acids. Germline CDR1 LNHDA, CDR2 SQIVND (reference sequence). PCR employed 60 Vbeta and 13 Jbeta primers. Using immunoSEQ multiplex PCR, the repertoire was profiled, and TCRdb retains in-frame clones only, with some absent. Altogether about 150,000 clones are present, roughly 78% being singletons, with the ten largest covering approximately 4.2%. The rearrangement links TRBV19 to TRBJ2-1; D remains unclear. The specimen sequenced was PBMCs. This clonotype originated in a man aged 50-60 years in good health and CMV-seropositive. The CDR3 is CASSLDRSSYNEQFF. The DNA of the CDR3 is TGTGCCAGTAGTTTAGACCGGAGCTCCTACAATGAGCAGTTCTTC.